Listed here are 12 T cell receptor beta chains from one sample, sequenced in a study of beta chain features in type 1 diabetes. Expressed TCRB transcripts were sequenced because the isolated RNA had all been reverse transcribed beforehand. Some clones are missing from TCRdb's copy, which holds only in-frame ones; the method was immunoSEQ multiplex PCR. The repertoire holds 300,000 or so clones, with roughly 8% as singletons. The sequencing input was central memory CD4+ T cells from blood. Every receptor here comes from a woman under 30 in good health.

V and J are TRBV7-9 and TRBJ1-5; D call uncertain. Trimming pared 3 bases from V and 0 bases from J, leaving 18 bases between. Germline CDR1 reads SEHNR; CDR2 reads FQNEAQ (reference sequence). This CDR3 spans 18 amino acids. CDR3 bases: TGTGCCAGCAGCTTTGTTGGCGGCAGGCATAATAGCAATCAGCCCCAGCATTTT. As protein: CASSFVGGRHNSNQPQHF.

Regarding this clone: It may be a read error: a sequence one base away is much more abundant. V gene TRBV7-2 combines with J gene TRBJ2-5, with unresolved D. This CDR3 has 11 residues. Germline CDR1 SGHTA, CDR2 FQGNSA. Deletions cut 5 bases from V and 3 bases from J, with 4 bases between. The CDR3 is CASSQEETQYF. In nucleotides, the CDR3 is TGTGCCAGCAGCCAAGAAGAGACCCAGTACTTC.

The V gene is TRBV7-2, the J gene TRBJ2-6; no reliable D call. CDR1 is SGHTA and CDR2 is FQGNSA in the germline V gene. The CDR3 is 19 amino acids. With 1 base removed from V and 0 bases from J, the gap between germline ends came to 16 bases. The CDR3 DNA sequence: TGTGCCAGCAGCTTAGAGCCCACGATTGCCCCCTCTGGGGCCAACGTCCTGACTTTC. Its translation is CASSLEPTIAPSGANVLTF.

Concerning this clone: A read error may account for a junction end that differs from germline. This chain connects TRBV7-2 to TRBJ2-7; 11 positions agree with TRBD2. CDR3 size: 14 residues. Germline V gene data show CDR1 as SGHTA and CDR2 as FQGNSA. The CDR3 DNA sequence: TGTGCCAGCAGCGTAGCGGGAGGGGTATACGAGCAGTACTTC. Amino acid sequence: CASSVAGGVYEQYF.

The chain is built from TRBV7-8 and TRBJ2-5; D gene ambiguous. Trimming shortened V by 0 bases and J by 2 bases, and 13 bases separated the two germline ends. CDR1 is SGHVS, CDR2 FQNEAQ, per germline. This CDR3 contains 16 residues. CDR3 amino acids: CASSLARTLRQETQYF. The CDR3 nucleotides are TGTGCCAGCAGCTTAGCCCGAACGCTCCGTCAAGAGACCCAGTACTTC.

This chain links TRBV14 with TRBJ2-7; no definite D call. The CDR3 length is 12 residues. V lost 2 bases to trimming and J lost 6 bases, with 8 bases between them. The germline CDR1 and CDR2 sequences are SGHDN and FVKESK. CDR3 amino acids: CASSQFRFEQYF. The DNA for the CDR3 is TGTGCCAGCAGCCAATTTCGGTTCGAGCAGTACTTC.

V is TRBV5-6 and J is TRBJ2-7; TRBD2 matches at 7 bases. V dropped 3 bases and J dropped 2; count of bases not matched to a gene: 8. The CDR3 totals 15 residues. Per germline, CDR1 SGHDT and CDR2 YYEEEE. The CDR3 bases are TGTGCCAGCAGCTCTCTCAGCGGGACTACCTACGAGCAGTACTTC. This sequence encodes CASSSLSGTTYEQYF.

This clone was counted a few times. The rearrangement uses TRBV5-4 and TRBJ2-5; D perhaps matches TRBD1 (6 bases). The ends were cut back, 2 bases at V and 4 bases at J, with 18 bases in the middle. CDR3 length equals 16 residues. Germline V gene sequence: CDR1 SGHNT, CDR2 YYREEE (reference sequence). The CDR3 DNA sequence: TGTGCCAGCAGCTTTGGGACACCCCGCTCAGTAGAGACCCAGTACTTC. It translates to CASSFGTPRSVETQYF.

The rearrangement joins TRBV5-1 to TRBJ2-3; 9 nucleotides match TRBD1. The CDR3 loop spans 14 amino acids. Germline V CDR1 and CDR2: SGHRS, YFSETQ. Trimming at V came to 4 bases and at J to 1 base, leaving 1 base not matched to a gene. The DNA of the CDR3 is TGCGCCAGCAGCAGGGACAGGGGCACAGATACGCAGTATTTT. Protein sequence: CASSRDRGTDTQYF.

This clone has only a few counts. The chain joins TRBV20-1 to TRBJ1-2; perhaps TRBD1 as D (5 bases). The germline CDR1 and CDR2 sequences are DFQATT and SNEGSKA (reference sequence). This CDR3 has 10 residues. V lost 2 bases to trimming and J lost 9 bases, with 7 bases between them. CDR3 DNA sequence: TGCAGTGCTAGATGGGGGAGCTACACCTTC. Translated, it gives CSARWGSYTF.

This clone has only a few counts. The V gene is TRBV7-9, the J gene TRBJ1-3; tentatively, D is TRBD1 (5 bases). The CDR3 is 12 residues long. V lost 0 bases, J lost 11 bases, and 8 bases lay in between. Germline V CDR1 and CDR2: SEHNR, FQNEAQ (reference sequence). The CDR3 reads CASSLADRAIYF. In DNA, the CDR3 is TGTGCCAGCAGCTTAGCCGACAGAGCCATATATTTT.

The chain employs TRBV7-2 and TRBJ2-6; the match to TRBD1 covers 7 bases. J was trimmed by 2 bases and V by 4 bases; bases with no gene match: 5. The germline gives CDR1 SGHTA, CDR2 FQGNSA. CDR3 length equals 16 residues. This chain's CDR3 is CASSSQGVTGANVLTF. The DNA of the CDR3 is TGTGCCAGCAGCTCCCAGGGGGTAACTGGGGCCAACGTCCTGACTTTC.